The clone carrying this T cell receptor (beta chain) was found a few times. Its cognate antigen is unknown. The sample comes from a study of blood T cells in healthy people across ages. The V and J ends lost 5 bases and 0 bases respectively, with 13 bases between them. The V gene's germline CDR1 is MNHEY and CDR2 SVGEGT. This CDR3 spans 15 amino acids. The authors ran a second PCR of roughly 6 to 12 cycles using a sample-barcoded 5' primer and a J-beta primer mix. Using its own MiXCR run on the 5' RACE reads, TCRdb lists one record per CDR3 protein. The sample includes roughly 2 million distinct CDR3 sequences, roughly 49% of them seen just once. Regarding the study as a whole: Calculation of diversity from one million T cells yielded estimates considered to be underestimates. The study found TCR beta diversity correlated strongly with naive T cell percentage.

The genes are TRBV6-2 or TRBV6-3 and TRBJ2-5; D perhaps matches TRBD2 (5 bases). The sample taken for sequencing was blood. This receptor was identified in a woman between 40 and 55 years old in good health. In DNA form, the CDR3 reads TGTGCCAGCAGTGCCAGAACTAGGAACCAAGAGACCCAGTACTTC. Translation gives CASSARTRNQETQYF.